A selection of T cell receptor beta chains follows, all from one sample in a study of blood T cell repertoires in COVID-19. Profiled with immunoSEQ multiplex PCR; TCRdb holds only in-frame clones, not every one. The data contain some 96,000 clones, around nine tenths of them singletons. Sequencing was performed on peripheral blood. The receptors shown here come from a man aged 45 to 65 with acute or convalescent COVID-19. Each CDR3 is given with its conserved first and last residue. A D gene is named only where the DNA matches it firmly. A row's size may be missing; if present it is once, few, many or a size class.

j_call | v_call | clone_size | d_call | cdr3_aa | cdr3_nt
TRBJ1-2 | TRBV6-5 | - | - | CASRSVRGSGYTF | TGTGCCAGCAGATCCGTCCGGGGGTCCGGCTACACCTTC
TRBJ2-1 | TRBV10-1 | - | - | CASAPGEKIGQFF | TGCGCCAGCGCCCCCGGGGAGAAGATTGGGCAGTTCTTC
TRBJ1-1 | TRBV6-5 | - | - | CASNGGGGSTEAFF | TGTGCCAGCAATGGGGGGGGTGGAAGCACTGAAGCTTTCTTT
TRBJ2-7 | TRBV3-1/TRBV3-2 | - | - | CASSLQGGLEQYF | TGTGCCAGCAGCCTGCAGGGTGGTCTCGAGCAGTACTTC
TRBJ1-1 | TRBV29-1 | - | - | CSGGGDTEAFF | TGCTCTGGGGGAGGGGACACTGAAGCTTTCTTT
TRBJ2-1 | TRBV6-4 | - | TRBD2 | CASSPRVAGVYEQFF | TGTGCCAGCTCCCCCCGGGTAGCGGGAGTATATGAGCAGTTCTTC
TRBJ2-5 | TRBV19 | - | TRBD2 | CASSLAGGKAETQYF | TGTGCCAGTAGCCTAGCGGGAGGGAAGGCAGAGACCCAGTACTTC
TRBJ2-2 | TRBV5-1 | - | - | CASSSTVAGELFF | TGCGCCAGCAGCTCGACAGTAGCCGGGGAGCTGTTTTTT
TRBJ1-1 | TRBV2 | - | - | CASSQQGLGGNTEAFF | TGTGCCAGCAGTCAACAGGGTCTCGGTGGGAACACTGAAGCTTTCTTT
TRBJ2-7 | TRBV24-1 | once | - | CATSDPGKNYEQYF | TGTGCCACCAGTGACCCCGGGAAAAACTACGAGCAGTACTTC
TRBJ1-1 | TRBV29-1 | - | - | CSAASGIWGTEAFF | TGCAGCGCAGCCTCCGGGATCTGGGGCACTGAAGCTTTCTTT
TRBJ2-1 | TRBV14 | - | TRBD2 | CASSAWGLRQFF | TGTGCCAGCAGCGCTTGGGGACTACGGCAGTTCTTC
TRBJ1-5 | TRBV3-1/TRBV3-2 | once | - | CASSHGRFNQPQHF | TGTGCCAGCAGCCACGGCAGGTTCAATCAGCCCCAGCATTTT
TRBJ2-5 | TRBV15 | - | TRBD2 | CATSRDGLAGNQETQYF | TGTGCCACCAGCAGAGATGGTCTAGCGGGAAACCAAGAGACCCAGTACTTC
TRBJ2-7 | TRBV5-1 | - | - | CASSSSYEQYF | TGCGCCAGCAGCTCGTCCTACGAGCAGTACTTC
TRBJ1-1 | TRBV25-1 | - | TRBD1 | CASSVTGMNTEAFF | TGTGCCAGCAGTGTGACAGGGATGAACACTGAAGCTTTCTTT
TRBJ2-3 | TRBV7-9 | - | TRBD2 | CASSLTSGRSGTDTQYF | TGTGCCAGCAGCCTAACCAGCGGGAGGAGTGGCACAGATACGCAGTATTTT
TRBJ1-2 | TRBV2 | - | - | CASSGNRAGSYGYTF | TGTGCCAGCAGTGGGAACAGGGCTGGCTCATATGGCTACACCTTC
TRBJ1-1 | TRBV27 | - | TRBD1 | CASSPRKGQGTLNEAFF | TGTGCCAGCAGTCCCCGGAAAGGACAGGGGACACTTAATGAAGCTTTCTTT
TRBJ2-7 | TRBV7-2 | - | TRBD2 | CASSSWTSGLYEQYF | TGTGCCAGCAGCTCTTGGACTAGCGGTCTCTACGAGCAGTACTTC
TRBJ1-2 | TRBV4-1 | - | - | CASSQDRWTPDGYTF | TGCGCCAGCAGCCAAGATCGTTGGACACCTGATGGCTACACCTTC
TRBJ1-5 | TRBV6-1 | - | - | CASSAVQFNSNQPQHF | TGTGCCAGCAGTGCGGTACAGTTTAATAGCAATCAGCCCCAGCATTTT
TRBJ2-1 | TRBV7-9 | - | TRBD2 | CASSYRLAANEQFF | TGTGCCAGCAGCTATCGACTAGCGGCCAATGAGCAGTTCTTC
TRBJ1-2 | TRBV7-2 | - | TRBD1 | CASSPRGRVGGRGYTF | TGTGCCAGCAGCCCCCGAGGACGGGTAGGGGGCCGTGGCTACACCTTC
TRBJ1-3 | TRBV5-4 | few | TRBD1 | CASSPGGLGVGNTIYF | TGTGCCAGCAGCCCAGGGGGGCTTGGGGTTGGAAACACCATATATTTT
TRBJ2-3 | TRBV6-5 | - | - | CASSLGGTDTQYF | TGTGCCAGCAGCCTAGGGGGCACAGATACGCAGTATTTT
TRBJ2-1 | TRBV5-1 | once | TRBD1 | CASTPGQDNNEQFF | TGCGCCAGCACCCCGGGACAGGATAACAATGAGCAGTTCTTC
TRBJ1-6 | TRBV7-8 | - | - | CASSPGYGTANSPLHF | TGTGCCAGCAGCCCGGGGTACGGGACTGCAAATTCACCCCTCCACTTT
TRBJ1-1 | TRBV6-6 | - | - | CASSGGIDTEAFF | TGTGCCAGCAGCGGGGGGATTGACACTGAAGCTTTCTTT
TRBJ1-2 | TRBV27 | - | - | CASSLSPGPYGYTF | TGTGCCAGCAGTTTATCCCCAGGGCCCTATGGCTACACCTTC
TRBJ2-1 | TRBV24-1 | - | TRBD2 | CATSDPSGSSYNEQFF | TGTGCCACCAGTGACCCTAGCGGGAGCTCCTACAATGAGCAGTTCTTC
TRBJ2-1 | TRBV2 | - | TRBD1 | CASSGQVVEQFF | TGTGCCAGCAGCGGACAGGTGGTGGAGCAGTTCTTC
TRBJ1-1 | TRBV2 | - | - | CASGGTIRNTEAFF | TGTGCCAGCGGGGGGACCATAAGGAACACTGAAGCTTTCTTT
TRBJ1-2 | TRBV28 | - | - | CASRQGGGYTF | TGTGCCAGCAGGCAGGGTGGTGGCTACACCTTC
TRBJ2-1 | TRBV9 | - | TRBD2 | CASSVVEAGGGHEQFF | TGTGCCAGCAGCGTAGTGGAAGCGGGAGGGGGCCATGAGCAGTTCTTC
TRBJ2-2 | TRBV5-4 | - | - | CASSPASNTGELFF | TGTGCCAGCAGCCCTGCGAGTAACACCGGGGAGCTGTTTTTT
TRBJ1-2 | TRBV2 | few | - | CASSEAAGGGYTF | TGTGCCAGCAGTGAAGCGGCAGGCGGGGGCTACACCTTC
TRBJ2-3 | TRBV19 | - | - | CASSISDTQYF | TGTGCCAGTAGTATCTCAGATACGCAGTATTTT
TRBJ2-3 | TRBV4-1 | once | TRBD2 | CASSQTGTSGTDTQYF | TGCGCCAGCAGCCAAACCGGGACTAGCGGCACAGATACGCAGTATTTT
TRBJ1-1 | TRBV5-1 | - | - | CASSLEGAGVMNTEAFF | TGCGCCAGCAGCTTGGAGGGAGCAGGGGTCATGAACACTGAAGCTTTCTTT
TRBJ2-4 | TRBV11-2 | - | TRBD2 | CASSSLAGALAKNIQYF | TGTGCCAGCAGCTCACTAGCGGGGGCGCTAGCCAAAAACATTCAGTACTTC